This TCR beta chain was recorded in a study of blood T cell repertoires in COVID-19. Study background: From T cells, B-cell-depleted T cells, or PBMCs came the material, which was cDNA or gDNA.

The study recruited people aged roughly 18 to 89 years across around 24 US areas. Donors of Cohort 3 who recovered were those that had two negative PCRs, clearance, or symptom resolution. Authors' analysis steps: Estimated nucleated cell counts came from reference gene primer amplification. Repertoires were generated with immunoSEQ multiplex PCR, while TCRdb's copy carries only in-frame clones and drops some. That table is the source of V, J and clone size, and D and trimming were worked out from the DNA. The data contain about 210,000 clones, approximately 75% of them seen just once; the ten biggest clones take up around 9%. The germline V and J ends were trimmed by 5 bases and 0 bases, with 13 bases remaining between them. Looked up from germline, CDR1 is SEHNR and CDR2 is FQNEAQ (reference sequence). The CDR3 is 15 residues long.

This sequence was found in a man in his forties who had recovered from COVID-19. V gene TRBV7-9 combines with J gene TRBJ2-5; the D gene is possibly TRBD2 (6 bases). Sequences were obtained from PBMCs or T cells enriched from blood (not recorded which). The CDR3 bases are TGTGCCAGCAGCACCCTGCGGGGATACCAAGAGACCCAGTACTTC. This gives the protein CASSTLRGYQETQYF.